This TCR beta chain was profiled in a study of blood T cells in healthy people across ages. This clonotype occurred a few times. Alongside a J-beta primer mix, a sample-barcoded 5' primer served in a second PCR lasting about 7 to 11 cycles. One entry per CDR3 protein results from TCRdb running MiXCR on the 5' RACE reads. The data hold around 850,000 distinct CDR3 sequences, with approximately 35% observed a single time. The CDR3 totals 15 residues. Per germline, CDR1 SGHTA and CDR2 FQGNSA. Trimming cost V 1 base and J 1 base, with 9 bases left between them. The sequence derives from a young man in good health. J is TRBJ2-3 and V is TRBV7-2; maybe TRBD2 (5 bases). Sequenced sample: blood. CDR3 in amino acids: CASSLGGFGTDTQYF. CDR3 in DNA: TGTGCCAGCAGCTTAGGAGGGTTTGGCACAGATACGCAGTATTTT. Looking up the rest from reference TRBV7-2 and TRBJ2-3 gives the full variable domain: GAGVSQSPSNKVTEKGKDVELRCDPISGHTALYWYRQSLGQGLEFLIYFQGNSAPDKSGLPSDRFSAERTGGSVSTLTIQRTQQEDSAVYLCASSLGGFGTDTQYFGPGTRLTVL.